This entry features one T cell receptor beta chain sequence. The antigen remains undetermined. The source of the sample is a study of lymphopenia after photon versus proton radiotherapy. Study results and caveats: A bigger post-nadir fall in TCR diversity correlated inversely with survival time in deceased patients. After the lymphocyte nadir, photon-treated repertoires showed oligoclonal expansion, especially of CD8+ Temra cells.

The CDR3 spans 15 residues. Germline V lookup: CDR1 LNHDA, CDR2 SQIVND (reference sequence). Trimming pared 1 base from V and 3 bases from J, leaving 13 bases between. The assay was immunoSEQ multiplex PCR, and TCRdb's table has in-frame clones only and misses some. The profile shows around 30,000 clones, 90% of them singletons. The sequencing here drew on peripheral blood, taken from a patient treated with photon-based radiotherapy. This chain joins TRBV19 and TRBJ2-7; D is perhaps TRBD1 (5 bases). The sequence was obtained from a woman in her forties or fifties with pancreatic cancer. This CDR3 is CASSIGQSDFYEQYF. The CDR3 nucleotides are TGTGCCAGTAGTATAGGACAGAGCGATTTCTACGAGCAGTACTTC.